This TCR beta chain originates from a study of Graves' ophthalmopathy and Graves' hyperthyroidism. Other autoimmune diseases, uncontrolled infections, pregnancy or lactation ruled patients out of participation. Researchers took RNA transcripts and amplified TCR beta CDR3 regions from them. First-round RT-PCR relied on HTBI primers, and a second-round multiplex PCR came next. TCRdb fed the multiplex PCR reads into MiXCR, producing one record per CDR3 protein. The table includes 300,000 to 500,000 distinct CDR3 sequences, approximately 15% detected once. This clonotype was found many times. CDR3 size: 12 residues. Trimming pared 6 bases from V and 7 bases from J, leaving 12 bases between.

The sequenced sample was peripheral blood. This sequence joins TRBV12-3 or TRBV12-4 and TRBJ1-1; the D gene is possibly TRBD1 (5 bases). This sequence was found in a woman aged 18 to 35 with stable Graves' hyperthyroidism. CDR3 in amino acids: CASSWDPGEAFF. As DNA, the CDR3 is TGTGCCAGCAGCTGGGACCCCGGTGAAGCTTTCTTT.